This TCR beta chain was captured by sequencing in a study of shared T cell receptors in the human thymus (dated by TCRdb to 2020 to 2023). Looking at the study overall: The study examined how self-reactive, shared T-cell receptor alpha chains are generated in the human thymus.

Concerning this clone: Its binding antigen is unknown. Per-base qualities were not stored, and no clone one base away is much larger.

The germline V gene specifies SGHNT as CDR1 and YENEEA as CDR2. Measured from the cysteine to the phenylalanine, the CDR3 is 16 residues long. The DNA shown is the 48-base CDR3, in frame from base 1. V is pruned by 1 base and J by 4 bases, leaving 9 bases of the junction without a gene match. Library generation was performed with the immunoSEQ multiplex PCR assay. The clones in this table, taken by TCRdb from immuneACCESS, are in-frame only. Not every clone is retained; where verified, under half of the shortfall comes from an unresolved V gene, and the cause of the rest is unknown. This sample lists hundreds of thousands of clones; approximately 88% were detected once. The ten largest clones add up to about 0.01% of the sample. The data also belong to a second study, concerning human thymus T cells. The second paper states: Donors were immunologically healthy infants undergoing open corrective cardiac surgery for congenital heart defects in Finland. Thymus tissue was obtained as surgical resects removed during corrective cardiac surgery. Usage of V and J gene segments appeared to be biased in both the thymic and the peripheral blood repertoires. The related research reported highly overlapping thymic TCR repertoires among unrelated individuals. The study characterized TCR alpha and beta repertoires from under ten infant thymus samples and a few related peripheral blood samples. The cohort included six male and two female infants, with donor ages spanning 7 to 244 days. After being mechanically released from the tissue, thymocytes were kept at -70 degrees C in pellets of about 8.5-32 million cells. A QIAsymphony instrument was used to extract genomic DNA from the frozen cell pellets. TCRB and TCRAD loci were amplified from a standardized quantity of quality-controlled genomic DNA using the immunoSEQ multiplex PCR assay. The amplicons covered the V(D)J region and were long enough to include the CDR3 and to identify the V and J genes. Through the commercial immunoSEQ service, the amplicons were sequenced on an Illumina platform. Primer bias and sequencing errors were corrected as previously described, and TCRAD and TCRB were defined on the basis of the IMGT database. The repertoires were analysed using immunoSEQ Analyzer 3.0 and VDJTools for basic statistics, V/J segment usage, diversity estimates, rarefaction and pairwise overlap. Diversity was estimated with Chao1, ChaoE, Efron-Thisted, Shannon and inverse Simpson indices, and also on datasets down-sampled to the smallest sample. For repertoire overlap, CDR3 nucleotide sequence, V gene and J gene had to match strictly, and clustering was done by Jaccard-based multidimensional scaling. On average, thymus samples yielded approximately 780,000 unique TCRB clonotypes, whereas blood samples yielded roughly 81,000.

The TCR sequence derives from a boy in the first two years of life with a congenital heart defect. Donor details come from another sample of the same person, matched by shared clones. Input material: thymocytes. The rearranged segments are TRBV11-3 and TRBJ2-7; 8 bases in the junction line up with TRBD2. CDR3 protein: CASSLGGSGSGYEQYF. The sequenced DNA is TGTGCCAGCAGCTTAGGGGGGAGCGGGAGTGGTTACGAGCAGTACTTC.